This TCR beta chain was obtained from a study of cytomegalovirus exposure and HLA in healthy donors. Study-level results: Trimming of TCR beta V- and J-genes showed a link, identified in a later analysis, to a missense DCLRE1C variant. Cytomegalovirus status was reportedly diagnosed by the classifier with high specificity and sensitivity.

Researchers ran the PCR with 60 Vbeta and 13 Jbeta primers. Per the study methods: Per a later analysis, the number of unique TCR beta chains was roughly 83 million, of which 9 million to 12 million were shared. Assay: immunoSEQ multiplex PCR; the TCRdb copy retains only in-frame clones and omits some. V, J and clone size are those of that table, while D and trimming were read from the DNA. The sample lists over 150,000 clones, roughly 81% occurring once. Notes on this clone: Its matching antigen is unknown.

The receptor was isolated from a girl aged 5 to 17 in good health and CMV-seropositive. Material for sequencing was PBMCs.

The CDR3 sequence is CASSPPTGRHEQFF. The CDR3 DNA sequence: TGCGCCAGCAGCCCACCCACAGGGAGACATGAGCAGTTCTTC. The genes are TRBV5-1 and TRBJ2-1; D is perhaps TRBD1 (6 bases). The CDR3 totals 14 residues. Trimming removed 4 bases at V and 8 bases at J, with 16 bases between. Germline V lookup: CDR1 SGHRS, CDR2 YFSETQ.